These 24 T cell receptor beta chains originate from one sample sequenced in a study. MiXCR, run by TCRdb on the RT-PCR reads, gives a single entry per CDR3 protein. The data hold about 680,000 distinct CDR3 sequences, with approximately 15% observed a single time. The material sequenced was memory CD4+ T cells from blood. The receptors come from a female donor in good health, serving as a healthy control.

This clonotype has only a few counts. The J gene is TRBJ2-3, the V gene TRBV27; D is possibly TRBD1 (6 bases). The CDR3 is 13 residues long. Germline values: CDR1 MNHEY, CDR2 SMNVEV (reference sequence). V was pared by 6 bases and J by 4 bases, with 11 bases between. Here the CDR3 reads CASSPKGADTQYF. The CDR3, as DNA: TGTGCCAGCAGCCCCAAGGGGGCAGATACGCAGTATTTT.

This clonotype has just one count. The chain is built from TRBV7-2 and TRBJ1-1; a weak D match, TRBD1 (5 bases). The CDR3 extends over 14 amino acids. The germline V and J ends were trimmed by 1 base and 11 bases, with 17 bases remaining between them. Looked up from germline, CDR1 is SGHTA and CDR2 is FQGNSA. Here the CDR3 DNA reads TGTGCCAGCAGCTTAGATTTATACGGGGCACGGGCTTTCTTT. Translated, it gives CASSLDLYGARAFF.

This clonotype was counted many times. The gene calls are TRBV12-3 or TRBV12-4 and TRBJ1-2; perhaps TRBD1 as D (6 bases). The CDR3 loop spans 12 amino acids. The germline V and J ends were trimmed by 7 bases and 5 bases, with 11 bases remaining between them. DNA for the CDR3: TGTGCCAGCACGCGTACAGGGTATGGCTACACCTTC. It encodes CASTRTGYGYTF.

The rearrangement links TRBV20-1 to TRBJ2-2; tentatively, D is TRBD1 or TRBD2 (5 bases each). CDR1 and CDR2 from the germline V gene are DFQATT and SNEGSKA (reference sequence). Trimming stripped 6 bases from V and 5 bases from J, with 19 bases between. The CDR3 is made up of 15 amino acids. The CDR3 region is CSAQNPGRQTGELFF. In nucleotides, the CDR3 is TGCAGTGCACAGAACCCGGGACGTCAGACCGGGGAGCTGTTTTTT.

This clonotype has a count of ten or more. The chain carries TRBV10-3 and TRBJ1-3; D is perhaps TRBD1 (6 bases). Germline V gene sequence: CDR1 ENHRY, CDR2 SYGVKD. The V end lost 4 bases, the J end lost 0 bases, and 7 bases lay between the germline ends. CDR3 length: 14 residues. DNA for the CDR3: TGTGCCATCAGTGGACAGGCCTCTGGAAACACCATATATTTT. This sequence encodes CAISGQASGNTIYF.

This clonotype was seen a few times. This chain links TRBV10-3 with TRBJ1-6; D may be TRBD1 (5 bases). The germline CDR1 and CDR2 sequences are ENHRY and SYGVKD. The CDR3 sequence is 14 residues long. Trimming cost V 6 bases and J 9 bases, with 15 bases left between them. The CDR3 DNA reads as TGTGCCATCAGCCCCGACAGATTCGGTTCACCCCTCCACTTT. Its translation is CAISPDRFGSPLHF.

The CDR3 coding sequence is TGTGCCAGCAGGGACATCGAGCAGTACTTC. Its protein is CASRDIEQYF. J is TRBJ2-7 and V is TRBV25-1; D might be TRBD1 (5 bases). The CDR3 spans 10 residues. Trimming removed 6 bases at V and 6 bases at J, with 6 bases between. Germline CDR1 is MGHDK and CDR2 is SYGVNS.

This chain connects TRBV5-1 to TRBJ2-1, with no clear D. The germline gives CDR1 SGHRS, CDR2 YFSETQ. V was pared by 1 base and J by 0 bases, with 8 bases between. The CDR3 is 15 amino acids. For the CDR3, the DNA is TGCGCCAGCAGCTTGACCCCGGGCTCCTACAATGAGCAGTTCTTC. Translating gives CASSLTPGSYNEQFF.

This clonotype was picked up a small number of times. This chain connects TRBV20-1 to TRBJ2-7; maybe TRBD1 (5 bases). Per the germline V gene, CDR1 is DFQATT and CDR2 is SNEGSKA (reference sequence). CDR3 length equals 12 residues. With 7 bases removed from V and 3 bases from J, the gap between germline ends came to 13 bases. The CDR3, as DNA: TGCAGTGTTGGCAGGGTCGGCTACGAGCAGTACTTC. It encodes CSVGRVGYEQYF.

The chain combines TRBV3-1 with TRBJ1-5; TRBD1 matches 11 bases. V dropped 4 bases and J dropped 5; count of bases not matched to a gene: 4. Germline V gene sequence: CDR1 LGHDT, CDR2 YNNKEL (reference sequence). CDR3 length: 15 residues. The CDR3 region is CASSRTGQGDQPQHF. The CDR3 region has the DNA TGTGCCAGCAGCCGAACGGGACAGGGGGATCAGCCCCAGCATTTT.

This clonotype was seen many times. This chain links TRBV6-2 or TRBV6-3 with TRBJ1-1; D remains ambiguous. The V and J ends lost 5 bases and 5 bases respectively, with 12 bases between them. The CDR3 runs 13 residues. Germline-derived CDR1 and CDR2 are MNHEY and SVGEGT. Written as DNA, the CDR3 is TGTGCCAGCAGTCCATACCTGGGGACTGAAGCTTTCTTT. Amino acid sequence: CASSPYLGTEAFF.

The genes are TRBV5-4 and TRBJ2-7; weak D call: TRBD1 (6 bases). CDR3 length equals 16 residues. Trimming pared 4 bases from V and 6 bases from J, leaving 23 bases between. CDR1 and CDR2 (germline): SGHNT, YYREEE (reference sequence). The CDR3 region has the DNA TGTGCCAGCAGCCCTGGATCAGGGGCTAAGGGGAGCGAGCAGTACTTC. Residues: CASSPGSGAKGSEQYF. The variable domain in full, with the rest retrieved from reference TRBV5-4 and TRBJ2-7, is ETGVTQSPTHLIKTRGQQVTLRCSSQSGHNTVSWYQQALGQGPQFIFQYYREEENGRGNFPPRFSGLQFPNYSSELNVNALELDDSALYLCASSPGSGAKGSEQYFGPGTRLTVT.

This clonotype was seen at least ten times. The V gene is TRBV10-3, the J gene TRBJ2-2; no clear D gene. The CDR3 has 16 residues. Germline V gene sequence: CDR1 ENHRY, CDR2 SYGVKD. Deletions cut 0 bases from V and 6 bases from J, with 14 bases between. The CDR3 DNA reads TGTGCCATCAGTGAGTCGAGAAGGGCAGAGGCCGGGGAGCTGTTTTTT. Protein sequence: CAISESRRAEAGELFF.

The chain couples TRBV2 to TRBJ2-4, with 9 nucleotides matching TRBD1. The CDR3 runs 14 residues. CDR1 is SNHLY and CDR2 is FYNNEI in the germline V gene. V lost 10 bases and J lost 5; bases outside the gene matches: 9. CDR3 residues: CANQGGTGQNIQYF. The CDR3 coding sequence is TGTGCCAATCAGGGGGGGACAGGGCAAAACATTCAGTACTTC.

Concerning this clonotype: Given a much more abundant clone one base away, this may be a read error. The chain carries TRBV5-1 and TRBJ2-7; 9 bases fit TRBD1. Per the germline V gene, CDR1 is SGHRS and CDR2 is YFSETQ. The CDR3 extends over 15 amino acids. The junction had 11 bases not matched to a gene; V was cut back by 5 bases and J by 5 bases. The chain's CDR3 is CASRSTGQGVDEQYF. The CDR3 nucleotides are TGCGCCAGCAGATCCACGGGACAGGGTGTGGACGAGCAGTACTTC.

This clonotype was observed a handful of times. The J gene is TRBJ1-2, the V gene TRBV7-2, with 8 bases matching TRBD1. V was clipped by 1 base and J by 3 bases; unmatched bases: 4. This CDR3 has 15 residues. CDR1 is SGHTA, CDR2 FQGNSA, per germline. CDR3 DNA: TGTGCCAGCAGCTTAGGCTCGGGACAGGACTATGGCTACACCTTC. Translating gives CASSLGSGQDYGYTF.

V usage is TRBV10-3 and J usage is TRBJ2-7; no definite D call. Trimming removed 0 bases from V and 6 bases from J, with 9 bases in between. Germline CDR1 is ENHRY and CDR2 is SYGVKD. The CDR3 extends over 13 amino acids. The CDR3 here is CAISESLGGEQYF. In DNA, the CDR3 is TGTGCCATCAGTGAGTCATTGGGTGGCGAGCAGTACTTC.

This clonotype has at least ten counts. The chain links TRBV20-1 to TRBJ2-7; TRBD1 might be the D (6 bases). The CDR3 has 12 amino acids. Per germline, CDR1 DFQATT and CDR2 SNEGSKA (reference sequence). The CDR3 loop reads CSAGQSPYEQYF. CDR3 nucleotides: TGCAGCGCTGGACAGAGCCCCTACGAGCAGTACTTC.

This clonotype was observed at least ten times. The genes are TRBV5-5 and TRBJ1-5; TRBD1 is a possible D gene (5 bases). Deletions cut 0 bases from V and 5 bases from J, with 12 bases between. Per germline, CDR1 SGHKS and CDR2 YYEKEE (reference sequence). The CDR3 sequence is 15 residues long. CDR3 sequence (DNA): TGTGCCAGCAGCTTGGCTCCAGGGCAGGATCAGCCCCAGCATTTT. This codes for CASSLAPGQDQPQHF. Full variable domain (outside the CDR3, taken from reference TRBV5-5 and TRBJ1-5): DAGVTQSPTHLIKTRGQQVTLRCSPISGHKSVSWYQQVLGQGPQFIFQYYEKEERGRGNFPDRFSARQFPNYSSELNVNALLLGDSALYLCASSLAPGQDQPQHFGDGTRLSIL.

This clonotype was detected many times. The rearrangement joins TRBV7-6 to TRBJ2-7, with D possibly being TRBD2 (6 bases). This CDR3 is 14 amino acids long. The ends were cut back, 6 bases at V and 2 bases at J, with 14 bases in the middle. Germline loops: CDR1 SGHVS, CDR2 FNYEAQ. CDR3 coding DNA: TGTGCCAGCAGTGGGAAGGCGGGGACCTACGAGCAGTACTTC. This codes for CASSGKAGTYEQYF.

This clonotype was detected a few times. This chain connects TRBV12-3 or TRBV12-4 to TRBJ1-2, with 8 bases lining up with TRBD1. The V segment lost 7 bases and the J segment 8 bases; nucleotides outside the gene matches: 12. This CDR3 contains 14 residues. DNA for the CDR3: TGTGCCAGCACCGTAAGGACAGGGTCCTACGGCTACACCTTC. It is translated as CASTVRTGSYGYTF.

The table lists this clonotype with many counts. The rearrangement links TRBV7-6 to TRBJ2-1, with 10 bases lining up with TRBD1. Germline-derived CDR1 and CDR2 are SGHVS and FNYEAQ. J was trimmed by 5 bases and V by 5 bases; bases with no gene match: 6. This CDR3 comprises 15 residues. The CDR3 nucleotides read TGTGCCAGCAGCGCCGGGACAGGGGCTCACAATGAGCAGTTCTTC. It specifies CASSAGTGAHNEQFF.

The CDR3 protein is CSVLLGASEQFF. The CDR3, as DNA: TGCAGCGTTCTACTTGGAGCTTCAGAGCAGTTCTTC. The chain combines TRBV29-1 with TRBJ2-1; the D is unclear. Germline CDR1 and CDR2: SQVTM and ANQGSEA. The CDR3 loop spans 12 amino acids. V lost 5 bases and J lost 10, with 15 bases in between.

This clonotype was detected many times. CDR3 DNA: TGTGCCACCAGCAGAGACGCAACTAATGAAAAACTGTTTTTT. Amino acids: CATSRDATNEKLFF. The chain joins TRBV15 to TRBJ1-4, with unresolved D. CDR1 and CDR2 from the germline V gene are LNHNV and YYDKDF (reference sequence). The CDR3 covers 14 residues. Trimming took 0 bases from V and 0 from J, leaving 2 bases between them.